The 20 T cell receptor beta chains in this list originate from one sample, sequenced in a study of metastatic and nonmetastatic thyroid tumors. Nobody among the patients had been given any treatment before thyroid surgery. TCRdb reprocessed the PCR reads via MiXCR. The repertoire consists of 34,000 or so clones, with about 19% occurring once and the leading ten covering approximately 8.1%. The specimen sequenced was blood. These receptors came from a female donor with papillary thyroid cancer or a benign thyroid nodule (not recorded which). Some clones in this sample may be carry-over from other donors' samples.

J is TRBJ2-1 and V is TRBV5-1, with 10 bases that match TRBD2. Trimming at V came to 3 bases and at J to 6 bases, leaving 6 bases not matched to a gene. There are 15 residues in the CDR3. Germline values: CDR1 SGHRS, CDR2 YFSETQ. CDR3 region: CASSSQLAGTNEQFF. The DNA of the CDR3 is TGCGCCAGCAGCTCGCAACTAGCGGGGACCAATGAGCAGTTCTTC.

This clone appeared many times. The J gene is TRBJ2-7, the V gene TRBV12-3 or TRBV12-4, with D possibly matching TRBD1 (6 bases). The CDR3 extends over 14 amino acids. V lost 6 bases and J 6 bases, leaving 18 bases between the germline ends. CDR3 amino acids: CASRDGTSRGEQYF. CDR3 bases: TGTGCCAGCAGGGACGGGACAAGCAGGGGCGAGCAGTACTTC.

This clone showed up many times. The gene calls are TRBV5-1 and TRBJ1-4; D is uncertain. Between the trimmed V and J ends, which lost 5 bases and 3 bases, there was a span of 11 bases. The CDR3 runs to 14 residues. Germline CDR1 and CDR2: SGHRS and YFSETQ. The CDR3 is CASSLGSANEKLFF. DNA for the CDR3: TGCGCCAGCAGTCTGGGCAGCGCTAATGAAAAACTGTTTTTT.

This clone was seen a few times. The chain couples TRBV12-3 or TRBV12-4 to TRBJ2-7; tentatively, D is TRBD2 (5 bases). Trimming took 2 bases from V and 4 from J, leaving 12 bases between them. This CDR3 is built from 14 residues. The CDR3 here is CASSLQAGVYEQYF. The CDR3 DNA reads TGTGCCAGCAGTTTACAGGCCGGGGTATACGAGCAGTACTTC.

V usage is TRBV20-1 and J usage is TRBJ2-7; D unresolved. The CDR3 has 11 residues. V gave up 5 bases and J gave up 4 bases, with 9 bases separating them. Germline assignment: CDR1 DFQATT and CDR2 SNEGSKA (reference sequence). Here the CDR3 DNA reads TGCAGTGCTCCCCACGGATACGAGCAGTACTTC. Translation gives CSAPHGYEQYF.

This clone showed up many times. CDR3 amino acids: CASSLWTGADTEAFF. CDR3 DNA: TGTGCCAGCAGCCTCTGGACAGGGGCAGACACTGAAGCTTTCTTT. This chain joins TRBV14 and TRBJ1-1, with 9 positions matching TRBD1. The CDR3 consists of 15 residues. Trimming at V came to 4 bases and at J to 3 bases, leaving 6 bases not matched to a gene. Germline CDR1 and CDR2: SGHDN and FVKESK.

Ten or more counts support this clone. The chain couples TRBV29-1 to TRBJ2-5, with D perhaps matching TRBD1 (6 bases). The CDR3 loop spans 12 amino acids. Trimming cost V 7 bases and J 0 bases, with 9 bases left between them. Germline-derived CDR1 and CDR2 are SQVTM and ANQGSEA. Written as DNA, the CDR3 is TGCAGCGCCGACAGGAACCAAGAGACCCAGTACTTC. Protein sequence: CSADRNQETQYF.

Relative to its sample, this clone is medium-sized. The CDR3 loop reads CASSQDLGGKLFF. CDR3 in DNA: TGTGCCAGCAGCCAAGATCTAGGCGGGAAACTGTTTTTT. V gene TRBV3-1 combines with J gene TRBJ1-4; unclear D gene. Germline CDR1 is LGHDT and CDR2 is YNNKEL (reference sequence). The ends were cut back, 0 bases at V and 11 bases at J, with 10 bases in the middle. There are 13 residues in the CDR3. Based on the CDR3 plus reference TRBV3-1 and TRBJ1-4, the full variable domain is DTAVSQTPKYLVTQMGNDKSIKCEQNLGHDTMYWYKQDSKKFLKIMFSYNNKELIINETVPNRFSPKSPDKAHLNLHINSLELGDSAVYFCASSQDLGGKLFFGSGTQLSVL.

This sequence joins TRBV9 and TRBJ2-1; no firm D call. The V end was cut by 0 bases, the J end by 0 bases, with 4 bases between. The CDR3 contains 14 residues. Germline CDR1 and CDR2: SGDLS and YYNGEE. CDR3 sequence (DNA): TGTGCCAGCAGCGTAGACTTCTCCTACAATGAGCAGTTCTTC. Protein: CASSVDFSYNEQFF.

CDR3 loop: CASQGEATGAFF. As DNA, the CDR3 is TGTGCCAGCCAGGGGGAGGCGACGGGAGCTTTCTTT. J is TRBJ1-1 and V is TRBV12-3 or TRBV12-4; 7 bases line up with TRBD1. V trimming: 8 bases; J trimming: 10 bases; junction bases outside the gene matches: 10. This CDR3 has 12 residues.

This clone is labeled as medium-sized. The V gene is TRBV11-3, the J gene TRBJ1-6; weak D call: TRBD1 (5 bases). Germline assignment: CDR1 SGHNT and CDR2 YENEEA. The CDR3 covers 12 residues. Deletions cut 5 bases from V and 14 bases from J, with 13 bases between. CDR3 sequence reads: CASSPRTPSLHF. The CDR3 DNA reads TGTGCCAGCAGCCCACGGACACCTTCCCTCCACTTT.

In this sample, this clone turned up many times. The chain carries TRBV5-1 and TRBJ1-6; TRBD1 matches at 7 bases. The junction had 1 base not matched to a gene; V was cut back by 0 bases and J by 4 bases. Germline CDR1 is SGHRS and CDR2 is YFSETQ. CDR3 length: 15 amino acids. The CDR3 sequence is CASSLGDRYNSPLHF. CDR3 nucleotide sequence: TGCGCCAGCAGCTTGGGGGACAGATATAATTCACCCCTCCACTTT.

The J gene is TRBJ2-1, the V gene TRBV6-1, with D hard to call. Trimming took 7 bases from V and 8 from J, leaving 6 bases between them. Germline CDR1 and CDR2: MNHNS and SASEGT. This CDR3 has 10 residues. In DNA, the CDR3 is TGTGCCAGCAATGCGTATGAGCAGTTCTTC. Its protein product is CASNAYEQFF.

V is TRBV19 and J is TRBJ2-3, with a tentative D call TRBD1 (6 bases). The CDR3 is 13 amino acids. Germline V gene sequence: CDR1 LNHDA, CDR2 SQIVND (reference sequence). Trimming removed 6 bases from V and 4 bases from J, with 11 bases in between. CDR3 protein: CASRRKGADTQYF. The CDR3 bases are TGTGCCAGTAGAAGGAAGGGGGCAGATACGCAGTATTTT.

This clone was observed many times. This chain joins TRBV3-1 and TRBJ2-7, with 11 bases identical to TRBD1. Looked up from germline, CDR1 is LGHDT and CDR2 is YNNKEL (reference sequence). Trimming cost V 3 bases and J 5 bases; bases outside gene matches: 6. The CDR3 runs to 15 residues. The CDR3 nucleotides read TGTGCCAGCAGCCATCTCGGGACAGGGGGTCACGAGCAGTACTTC. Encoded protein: CASSHLGTGGHEQYF.

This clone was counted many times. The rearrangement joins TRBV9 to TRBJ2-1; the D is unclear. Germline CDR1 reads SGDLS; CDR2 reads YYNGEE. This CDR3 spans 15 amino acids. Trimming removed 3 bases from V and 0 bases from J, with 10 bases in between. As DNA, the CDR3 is TGTGCCAGCAGCGCCGACGGAAGCTCCTACAATGAGCAGTTCTTC. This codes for CASSADGSSYNEQFF.

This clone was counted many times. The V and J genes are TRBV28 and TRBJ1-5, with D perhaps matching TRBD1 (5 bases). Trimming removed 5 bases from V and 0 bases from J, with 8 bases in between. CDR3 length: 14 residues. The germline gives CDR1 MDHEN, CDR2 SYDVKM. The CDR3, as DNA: TGTGCCAGCAGTCGGACATCTAGCAATCAGCCCCAGCATTTT. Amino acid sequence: CASSRTSSNQPQHF.

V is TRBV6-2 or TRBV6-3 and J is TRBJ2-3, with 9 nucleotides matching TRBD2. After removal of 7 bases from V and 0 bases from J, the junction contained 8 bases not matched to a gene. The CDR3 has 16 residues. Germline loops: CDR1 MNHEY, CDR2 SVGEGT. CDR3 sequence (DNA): TGTGCCAGCACCCACGGACTAGCGAGAAGCACAGATACGCAGTATTTT. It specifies CASTHGLARSTDTQYF.

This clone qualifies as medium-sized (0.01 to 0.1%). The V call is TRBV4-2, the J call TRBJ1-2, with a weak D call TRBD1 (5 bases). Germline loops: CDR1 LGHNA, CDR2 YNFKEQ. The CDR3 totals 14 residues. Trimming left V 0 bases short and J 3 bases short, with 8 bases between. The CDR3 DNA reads TGTGCCAGCAGCCAAGAGGGCAGGGACTATGGCTACACCTTC. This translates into CASSQEGRDYGYTF.

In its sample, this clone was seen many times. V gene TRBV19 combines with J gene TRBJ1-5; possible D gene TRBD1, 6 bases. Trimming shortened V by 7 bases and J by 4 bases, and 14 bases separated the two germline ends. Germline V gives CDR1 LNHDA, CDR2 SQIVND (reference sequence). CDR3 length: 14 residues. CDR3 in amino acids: CASKRNRDNQPQHF. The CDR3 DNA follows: TGTGCCAGTAAAAGAAACAGGGATAATCAGCCCCAGCATTTT.